Following are 8 T cell receptor beta chains from one sample sequenced in a study of blood T cell repertoires in COVID-19. Clones were sequenced by immunoSEQ multiplex PCR, and TCRdb holds only the in-frame ones, with some missing. Of approximately 400,000 clones in the sample, about 91% were seen once. The material sequenced was peripheral blood. The receptors derive from a woman between 45 and 65 years old with COVID-19, enrolled during active disease.

This clone came up once. The chain combines TRBV28 with TRBJ2-7; D is perhaps TRBD2 (5 bases). The CDR3 contains 12 residues. Trimming cost V 7 bases and J 1 base, with 8 bases left between them. Germline CDR1 MDHEN, CDR2 SYDVKM. The CDR3 region is CASNGGSYEQYF. The CDR3 DNA reads as TGTGCCAGCAACGGCGGGTCCTACGAGCAGTACTTC.

This chain joins TRBV30 and TRBJ1-5; possibly TRBD1 for D (5 bases). V was cut by 5 bases and J by 3 bases, with 11 bases left in between. Germline CDR1 and CDR2: GTSNPN and SVGIG (reference sequence). The CDR3 consists of 13 residues. The CDR3 DNA reads as TGTGCCTGGGCGACAGAGAACAATCAGCCCCAGCATTTT. This gives the protein CAWATENNQPQHF.

The V and J genes are TRBV12-3 or TRBV12-4 and TRBJ2-3; D unresolved. Trimming left V 5 bases short and J 0 bases short, with 6 bases between. The CDR3 is made up of 13 amino acids. DNA for the CDR3: TGTGCCAGCAGTATTACTAGCACAGATACGCAGTATTTT. Its translation: CASSITSTDTQYF.

The rearrangement links TRBV20-1 to TRBJ1-1; D perhaps matches TRBD1 (6 bases). The CDR3 has 11 residues. Trimming cost V 4 bases and J 6 bases, with 9 bases left between them. Germline V gene sequence: CDR1 DFQATT, CDR2 SNEGSKA (reference sequence). The CDR3: CSANRDAEAFF. CDR3 nucleotides: TGCAGTGCTAACAGGGACGCTGAAGCTTTCTTT.

The rearrangement uses TRBV27 and TRBJ2-1; D possibly corresponds to TRBD2 (5 bases). The CDR3 loop spans 14 amino acids. Between the trimmed V and J ends, which lost 5 bases and 10 bases, there was a span of 18 bases. Per the germline V gene, CDR1 is MNHEY and CDR2 is SMNVEV (reference sequence). The CDR3 DNA reads TGTGCCAGCAGTCTCACCGGACCTCCGGGGGAGCAGTTCTTC. It encodes CASSLTGPPGEQFF.

This clone was detected only a few times. This chain joins TRBV7-9 and TRBJ2-5; 9 nucleotides match TRBD2. This CDR3 has 16 residues. The germline V gene encodes CDR1 SEHNR and CDR2 FQNEAQ (reference sequence). V lost 5 bases and J lost 2; bases outside the gene matches: 9. Here the CDR3 reads CASSKRTSDVQETQYF. In DNA, the CDR3 is TGTGCCAGCAGCAAAAGGACTAGCGACGTACAAGAGACCCAGTACTTC.

CDR3 amino acids: CASSEAREYGYTF. DNA for the CDR3: TGTGCCAGCAGTGAAGCGCGAGAATATGGCTACACCTTC. V gene TRBV2 combines with J gene TRBJ1-2; D is ambiguous. From germline, CDR1 is SNHLY and CDR2 FYNNEI. CDR3 length: 13 amino acids. V lost 0 bases and J lost 5, with 7 bases in between.

In its sample, this clone was seen a few times. The V gene is TRBV10-3, the J gene TRBJ2-7; weak D call: TRBD2 (5 bases). Germline CDR1 reads ENHRY; CDR2 reads SYGVKD. V lost 0 bases, J lost 0 bases, and 12 bases lay in between. The CDR3 is 16 amino acids. The CDR3 region has the DNA TGTGCCATCAGTGAGTCTGAGCGGTCGAGCTCCTACGAGCAGTACTTC. Translating gives CAISESERSSSYEQYF.